The rows below give T cell receptor beta chains drawn from one sample of a study of identical twins. TCRdb reprocessed the 5' RACE reads via MiXCR and lists one record per CDR3 protein. This table has 1.5 million to 2 million distinct CDR3 sequences, 32% appearing once. The sample taken for sequencing was cord blood. The receptors originated from a newborn girl in good health. The CDR3 runs from the conserved cysteine through the conserved F or W. Each record gives: D gene, clone size, V gene, J gene, CDR3 DNA, CDR3 protein. D genes are given only for firm matches. Clone sizes are given selectively: once, few, many, or a class where the clone is expanded.

d_call: TRBD1
clone_size: -
v_call: TRBV4-2
j_call: TRBJ1-1
cdr3_nt: TGTGCCAGCAGCCAAGCTTGGACAGGGGGCACTGAAGCTTTCTTT
cdr3_aa: CASSQAWTGGTEAFF

d_call: -
clone_size: -
v_call: TRBV29-1
j_call: TRBJ2-2
cdr3_nt: TGCAGCGTTGAAGAGGGGGACTTCCCGAACACCGGGGAGCTGTTTTTT
cdr3_aa: CSVEEGDFPNTGELFF

d_call: -
clone_size: few
v_call: TRBV29-1
j_call: TRBJ2-3
cdr3_nt: TGCAGCGTTGAGTGGGGCAGGACGCAGTATTTT
cdr3_aa: CSVEWGRTQYF

d_call: -
clone_size: -
v_call: TRBV28
j_call: TRBJ2-7
cdr3_nt: TGTGCCAGCAGTTTTTTTTATGACTACGAGCAGTACTTC
cdr3_aa: CASSFFYDYEQYF

d_call: TRBD2
clone_size: -
v_call: TRBV4-1
j_call: TRBJ2-1
cdr3_nt: TGCGCCAGCAGCCAATGGGGACTAAACTCCTACAATGAGCAGTTCTTC
cdr3_aa: CASSQWGLNSYNEQFF

d_call: -
clone_size: -
v_call: TRBV19
j_call: TRBJ1-2
cdr3_nt: TGTGCCAGTAGTATGTTCCGGGAGGTCGATGGCTACACCTTC
cdr3_aa: CASSMFREVDGYTF

d_call: -
clone_size: -
v_call: TRBV20-1
j_call: TRBJ1-5
cdr3_nt: TGCAGTGCCTACAGGGATAATAGCAGTCAGCCCCAGCATTTT
cdr3_aa: CSAYRDNSSQPQHF

d_call: -
clone_size: -
v_call: TRBV6-6
j_call: TRBJ1-5
cdr3_nt: TGTGCCACCGACCGACAGGTCAGGCAGCCCCAGCATTTT
cdr3_aa: CATDRQVRQPQHF

d_call: -
clone_size: -
v_call: TRBV20-1
j_call: TRBJ2-7
cdr3_nt: TGCAGTGCTAGAACGGCAGGGGTTACGTACGAGCAGTACTTC
cdr3_aa: CSARTAGVTYEQYF

d_call: TRBD1
clone_size: -
v_call: TRBV30
j_call: TRBJ2-5
cdr3_nt: TGTGCCTGGAGTGTTACAGGGGGCACGGGGAAGACCCAGTACTTC
cdr3_aa: CAWSVTGGTGKTQYF

d_call: -
clone_size: many
v_call: TRBV12-3/TRBV12-4
j_call: TRBJ2-7
cdr3_nt: TGTGCCAGCAGCAGGACCCGTTCTCACCTATACGAGCAGTACTTC
cdr3_aa: CASSRTRSHLYEQYF

d_call: -
clone_size: -
v_call: TRBV20-1
j_call: TRBJ2-1
cdr3_nt: TGCAGTGCTAGAGATGACCCTGGGGGTAATGAGCAGTTCTTC
cdr3_aa: CSARDDPGGNEQFF

d_call: -
clone_size: few
v_call: TRBV7-9
j_call: TRBJ1-4
cdr3_nt: TGTGCCAGCAGCTTAAGCCCCGGGACTGAAGAAAAACTGTTTTTT
cdr3_aa: CASSLSPGTEEKLFF

d_call: TRBD1
clone_size: few
v_call: TRBV5-5
j_call: TRBJ1-4
cdr3_nt: TGTGCCAGCAGCTTGGAGGGGGCTGAAAAACTGTTTTTT
cdr3_aa: CASSLEGAEKLFF

d_call: -
clone_size: few
v_call: TRBV29-1
j_call: TRBJ2-7
cdr3_nt: TGCAGCGTTGCGGGGCCTTTCTACGAGCAGTACTTC
cdr3_aa: CSVAGPFYEQYF

d_call: -
clone_size: -
v_call: TRBV12-3/TRBV12-4
j_call: TRBJ2-7
cdr3_nt: TGTGCCAGCAGTCCCATGGGTTACAATGAGCAGTACTTC
cdr3_aa: CASSPMGYNEQYF

d_call: -
clone_size: few
v_call: TRBV7-2
j_call: TRBJ2-5
cdr3_nt: TGTGCCAGCAGCTTGGGTCGTCTAGCGAACGACAATGAGCAGTACTTC
cdr3_aa: CASSLGRLANDNEQYF